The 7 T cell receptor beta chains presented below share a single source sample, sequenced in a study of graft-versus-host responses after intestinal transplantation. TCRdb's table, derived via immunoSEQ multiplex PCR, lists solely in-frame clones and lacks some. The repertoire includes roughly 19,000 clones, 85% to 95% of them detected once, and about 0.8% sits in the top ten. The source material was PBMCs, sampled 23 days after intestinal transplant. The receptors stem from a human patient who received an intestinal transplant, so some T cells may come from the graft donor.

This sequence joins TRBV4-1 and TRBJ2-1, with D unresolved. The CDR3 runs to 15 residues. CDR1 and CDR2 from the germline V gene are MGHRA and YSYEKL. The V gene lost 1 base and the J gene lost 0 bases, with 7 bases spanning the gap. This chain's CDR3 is CASSQAHISYNEQFF. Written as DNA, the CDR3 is TGCGCCAGCAGCCAAGCCCACATCTCCTACAATGAGCAGTTCTTC.

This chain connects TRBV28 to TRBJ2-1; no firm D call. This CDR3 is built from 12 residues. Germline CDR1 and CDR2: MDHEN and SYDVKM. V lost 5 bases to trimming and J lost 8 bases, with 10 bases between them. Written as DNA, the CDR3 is TGTGCCAGCAGTCCTAAGCCGGATGAGCAGTTCTTC. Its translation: CASSPKPDEQFF. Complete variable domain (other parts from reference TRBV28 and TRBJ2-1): DVKVTQSSRYLVKRTGEKVFLECVQDMDHENMFWYRQDPGLGLRLIYFSYDVKMKEKGDIPEGYSVSREKKERFSLILESASTNQTSMYLCASSPKPDEQFFGPGTRLTVL.

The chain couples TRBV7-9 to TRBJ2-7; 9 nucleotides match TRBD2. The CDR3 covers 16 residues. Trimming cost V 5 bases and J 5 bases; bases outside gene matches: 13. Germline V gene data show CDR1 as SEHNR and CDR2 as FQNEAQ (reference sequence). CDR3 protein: CASSPAPSGVTHEQYF. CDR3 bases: TGTGCCAGCAGCCCAGCTCCTAGCGGGGTGACCCACGAGCAGTACTTC.

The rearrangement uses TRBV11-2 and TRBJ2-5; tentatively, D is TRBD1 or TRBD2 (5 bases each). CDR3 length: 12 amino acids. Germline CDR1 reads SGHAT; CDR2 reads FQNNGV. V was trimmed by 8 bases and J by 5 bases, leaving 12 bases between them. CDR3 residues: CASGSWGETQYF. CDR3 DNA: TGTGCCAGCGGATCATGGGGGGAGACCCAGTACTTC.

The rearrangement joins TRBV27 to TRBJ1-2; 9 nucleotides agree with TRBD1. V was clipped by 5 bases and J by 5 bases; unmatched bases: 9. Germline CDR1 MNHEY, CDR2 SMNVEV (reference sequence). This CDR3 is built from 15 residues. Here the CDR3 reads CASSPSGQGRYGYTF. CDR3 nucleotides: TGTGCCAGCAGTCCTTCCGGACAGGGGCGGTATGGCTACACCTTC.

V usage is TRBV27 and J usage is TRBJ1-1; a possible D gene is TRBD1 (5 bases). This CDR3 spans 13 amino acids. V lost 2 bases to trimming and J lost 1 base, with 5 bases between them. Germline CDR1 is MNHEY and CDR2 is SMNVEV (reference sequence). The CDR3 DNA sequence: TGTGCCAGCAGTTTACAGGGGAACACTGAAGCTTTCTTT. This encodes CASSLQGNTEAFF.

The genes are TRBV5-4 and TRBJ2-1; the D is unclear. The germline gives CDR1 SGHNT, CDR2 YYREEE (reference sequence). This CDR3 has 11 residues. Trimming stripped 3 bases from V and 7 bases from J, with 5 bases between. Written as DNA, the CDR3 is TGTGCCAGCAGCTGGAGTAATGAGCAGTTCTTC. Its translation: CASSWSNEQFF.